A single sample gave rise to the 6 T cell receptor beta chains below, sequenced in a study of blood T cell repertoires in COVID-19. The protocol was immunoSEQ multiplex PCR, while the TCRdb copy is restricted to in-frame clones and leaves out a portion. This table holds some 200,000 clones, roughly 87% found once. Sequencing was carried out using PBMCs or T cells enriched from blood (not recorded which). Receptors were obtained from a woman in her twenties or thirties who had recovered from COVID-19.

The rearrangement joins TRBV18 to TRBJ1-6; weak D call: TRBD1 (5 bases). Trimming stripped 8 bases from V and 6 bases from J, with 14 bases between. The germline CDR1 and CDR2 sequences are KGHSH and LQKENI. The length of the CDR3 is 14 residues. CDR3 residues: CASTRDFGNSPLHF. CDR3 sequence (DNA): TGTGCCAGCACCAGGGATTTCGGTAATTCACCCCTCCACTTT.

The J gene is TRBJ1-1, the V gene TRBV9; D may be TRBD1 (6 bases). This CDR3 is 14 amino acids long. Between the trimmed V and J ends, which lost 6 bases and 4 bases, there was a span of 16 bases. Germline CDR1 reads SGDLS; CDR2 reads YYNGEE. CDR3 bases: TGTGCCAGCACCCAACAGGGAATGGGCACTGAAGCTTTCTTT. Residues: CASTQQGMGTEAFF.

The gene calls are TRBV5-6 and TRBJ1-1; possibly TRBD1 for D (6 bases). The germline V and J ends were trimmed by 4 bases and 4 bases, with 14 bases remaining between them. Germline-derived CDR1 and CDR2 are SGHDT and YYEEEE. CDR3 length equals 14 residues. This chain's CDR3 is CASSLTGRGTEAFF. CDR3 sequence (DNA): TGTGCCAGCAGCCTCACAGGGAGGGGCACTGAAGCTTTCTTT.

This chain links TRBV18 with TRBJ1-1, with D uncertain. With 0 bases removed from V and 0 bases from J, the gap between germline ends came to 8 bases. The CDR3 has 15 amino acids. Per the germline V gene, CDR1 is KGHSH and CDR2 is LQKENI. The CDR3 is CASSPPDGMNTEAFF. In DNA, the CDR3 is TGTGCCAGCTCACCACCGGACGGGATGAACACTGAAGCTTTCTTT.

This sequence joins TRBV28 and TRBJ2-3; perhaps TRBD2 as D (6 bases). Between the trimmed V and J ends, which lost 1 base and 2 bases, there was a span of 13 bases. Germline CDR1 and CDR2: MDHEN and SYDVKM. The CDR3 has 16 residues. The CDR3 DNA follows: TGTGCCAGCAGTTTATTTGCGGGAAGCGACACAGATACGCAGTATTTT. Protein product: CASSLFAGSDTDTQYF.

V and J are TRBV7-2 and TRBJ1-1; TRBD1 matches 9 bases. Germline CDR1 reads SGHTA; CDR2 reads FQGNSA. This CDR3 has 17 residues. J was trimmed by 0 bases and V by 5 bases; bases with no gene match: 10. The CDR3 DNA reads TGTGCCAGCAGCACACCACCCGGGACAGGGATGAACACTGAAGCTTTCTTT. As protein: CASSTPPGTGMNTEAFF.